One and the same sample provided the 30 T cell receptor beta chains below, sequenced in a study of T cell responses to AZD1222 COVID-19 vaccine. Clones were read by immunoSEQ multiplex PCR, and TCRdb kept only the in-frame ones, dropping some. The sample lists fewer than 200,000 clones, 80% to 95% seen once, with approximately 1.4% in the top ten. The sample was peripheral blood, taken on day 0 of AZD1222 vaccination. The receptors were sampled from an adult in good health.

The chain joins TRBV21-1 to TRBJ1-6; TRBD1, as called in the table, went unchecked against the DNA. TRBV21-1 is a pseudogene segment. This CDR3 is built from 16 residues. The DNA for the CDR3 is TGTGCCAGCAGCAAAGAGGTGCACAGCTTGAATTCACCCCTCCACTTT. Its translation is CASSKEVHSLNSPLHF.

The chain links TRBV11-2 to TRBJ2-1; 11 bases are shared with TRBD1. CDR3 length: 16 amino acids. The germline V gene encodes CDR1 SGHAT and CDR2 FQNNGV. V shed 6 bases and J 5 bases; nucleotides not matched to a gene: 9. For the CDR3, the DNA is TGTGCCAGCAGTCTTAGAAGGGACAGGGGGAACAATGAGCAGTTCTTC. Its translation is CASSLRRDRGNNEQFF.

The chain uses TRBV4-1 and TRBJ2-7; 12 bases map to TRBD2. CDR1 is MGHRA, CDR2 YSYEKL, per germline. After removal of 4 bases from V and 4 bases from J, the junction contained 5 bases not matched to a gene. CDR3 length: 15 amino acids. CDR3 coding DNA: TGCGCCAGCAGCCCTCTAGCGGGGGGGCTTTACGAGCAGTACTTC. Translating gives CASSPLAGGLYEQYF.

CDR3 region: CASSLQGRIQETQYF. The CDR3 bases are TGCGCCAGCAGCCTACAGGGGCGGATCCAAGAGACCCAGTACTTC. This chain uses TRBV5-1 with TRBJ2-5; 7 bases line up with TRBD1. Germline loops: CDR1 SGHRS, CDR2 YFSETQ. The CDR3 is 15 residues long. Trimming removed 4 bases from V and 1 base from J; junction bases left unmatched: 7.

V and J are TRBV19 and TRBJ1-4, with D unresolved. CDR3 length: 14 residues. Between the trimmed V and J ends, which lost 2 bases and 4 bases, there was a span of 8 bases. The V gene's germline CDR1 is LNHDA and CDR2 SQIVND (reference sequence). CDR3 bases: TGTGCCAGTAGTATACAAGTAAATAATGAAAAACTGTTTTTT. This translates into CASSIQVNNEKLFF.

The chain uses TRBV27 and TRBJ1-2; D is uncertain. CDR1 and CDR2 (germline): MNHEY, SMNVEV (reference sequence). This CDR3 is 14 amino acids long. V lost 6 bases, J lost 4 bases, and 15 bases lay in between. In DNA, the CDR3 is TGTGCCAGCAGGTCTCCGGGTCCAATCTATGGCTACACCTTC. Its translation: CASRSPGPIYGYTF.

This rearrangement joins TRBV9 to TRBJ1-2, with 8 bases fitting TRBD1. This CDR3 spans 14 amino acids. J lost 6 bases, V lost 4 bases, and 8 bases had no gene match. CDR1 SGDLS and CDR2 YYNGEE come from the germline V gene. The CDR3 reads CASSRRQGRDGYTF. The CDR3 region has the DNA TGTGCCAGCAGCCGGCGACAGGGGCGGGATGGCTACACCTTC. The variable domain in full, with the rest retrieved from reference TRBV9 and TRBJ1-2, is DSGVTQTPKHLITATGQRVTLRCSPRSGDLSVYWYQQSLDQGLQFLIQYYNGEERAKGNILERFSAQQFPDLHSELNLSSLELGDSALYFCASSRRQGRDGYTFGSGTRLTVV.

Here the CDR3 reads CAIRSAGTVGPRNTIYF. CDR3 bases: TGTGCCATCAGATCGGCAGGAACGGTAGGCCCAAGAAACACCATATATTTT. The chain links TRBV10-3 to TRBJ1-3; D is undetermined. The CDR3 covers 17 residues. Trimming cost V 6 bases and J 5 bases, with 23 bases left between them. Germline assignment: CDR1 ENHRY and CDR2 SYGVKD.

J is TRBJ1-2 and V is TRBV19, with D possibly TRBD1 on 5 matching bases. Between the trimmed V and J ends, which lost 1 base and 8 bases, there was a span of 17 bases. This CDR3 is built from 15 residues. Germline assignment: CDR1 LNHDA and CDR2 SQIVND (reference sequence). Here the CDR3 reads CASSIALIQGNGYTF. CDR3 DNA: TGTGCCAGTAGTATAGCGTTGATCCAGGGTAACGGCTACACCTTC.

CDR3 DNA sequence: TGCGCCAGCAGCTTGGCGTGGGACAGGGCGTCAGATACGCAGTATTTT. Residues: CASSLAWDRASDTQYF. The chain combines TRBV5-1 with TRBJ2-3; 9 bases agree with TRBD1. The CDR3 spans 16 residues. With 0 bases clipped from V and 4 bases from J, the junction kept 6 bases outside the gene matches. The germline gives CDR1 SGHRS, CDR2 YFSETQ.

The sample holds a few counts of this clone. The chain uses TRBV14 and TRBJ1-1; unclear D gene. V shed 3 bases and J shed 0 bases, with 11 bases lying between them. CDR1 SGHDN and CDR2 FVKESK come from the germline V gene. CDR3 size: 15 residues. DNA for the CDR3: TGTGCCAGCAGCCAGTCAGGCAGTATGAACACTGAAGCTTTCTTT. Residues: CASSQSGSMNTEAFF.

The J gene is TRBJ2-7, the V gene TRBV5-1, with 8 bases aligning to TRBD2. The CDR3 contains 14 residues. Germline V gene lookup returns CDR1 SGHRS and CDR2 YFSETQ. Trimming cost V 4 bases and J 2 bases; bases outside gene matches: 5. For the CDR3, the DNA is TGCGCCAGCAGCCCGGGGGGGGGTCCCTACGAGCAGTACTTC. Encoded protein: CASSPGGGPYEQYF.

The chain links TRBV27 to TRBJ2-3; D is undetermined. Trimming pared 5 bases from V and 6 bases from J, leaving 6 bases between. Germline V CDR1 and CDR2: MNHEY, SMNVEV (reference sequence). There are 11 residues in the CDR3. The CDR3 is CASSSMDTQYF. CDR3 nucleotide sequence: TGTGCCAGCAGTAGCATGGATACGCAGTATTTT.

The rearrangement links TRBV5-8 to TRBJ2-7; 9 bases are a match to TRBD1. The CDR3 is 14 residues long. V gave up 2 bases and J gave up 5 bases; unmatched junction bases: 5. CDR1 and CDR2 from the germline V gene are SGHTS and YDEGEE. For the CDR3, the DNA is TGTGCCAGCAGCTTCGAGGACAGGGGCCACGAGCAGTACTTC. Translating it yields CASSFEDRGHEQYF.

V usage is TRBV7-8 and J usage is TRBJ1-3; D gene ambiguous. Trimming pared 1 base from V and 2 bases from J, leaving 18 bases between. The V gene's germline CDR1 is SGHVS and CDR2 FQNEAQ. The CDR3 consists of 18 residues. This CDR3 reads CASSLGPHVGRAGNTIYF. The DNA for the CDR3 is TGTGCCAGCAGCTTAGGGCCCCACGTGGGTAGGGCTGGAAACACCATATATTTT.

This chain links TRBV12-3 or TRBV12-4 with TRBJ2-5; D is ambiguous. CDR3 length: 12 residues. Trimming shortened V by 0 bases and J by 4 bases, and 3 bases separated the two germline ends. The CDR3 is CASSLALETQYF. The CDR3 DNA reads as TGTGCCAGCAGTTTAGCTTTAGAGACCCAGTACTTC.

V gene TRBV7-2 combines with J gene TRBJ1-1, with D possibly being TRBD1 (6 bases). CDR3 length: 14 residues. Germline V CDR1 and CDR2: SGHTA, FQGNSA. V was trimmed by 5 bases and J by 0 bases, leaving 10 bases between them. The CDR3: CASSAGQLNTEAFF. CDR3 bases: TGTGCCAGCAGCGCAGGACAGTTGAACACTGAAGCTTTCTTT.

This CDR3 is CASSQEGRGANQPQHF. CDR3 in DNA: TGCGCCAGCAGCCAAGAGGGAAGGGGAGCGAATCAGCCCCAGCATTTT. The chain has TRBV4-1 and TRBJ1-5, with a tentative D call TRBD1 (5 bases). CDR3 length: 16 amino acids. The V end was cut by 0 bases, the J end by 4 bases, with 13 bases between. Germline V gene sequence: CDR1 MGHRA, CDR2 YSYEKL.

This clone was detected only once. The rearrangement links TRBV19 to TRBJ1-3; a possible D gene is TRBD1 (6 bases). Germline assignment: CDR1 LNHDA and CDR2 SQIVND (reference sequence). Trimming left V 9 bases short and J 0 bases short, with 18 bases between. The CDR3 has 16 amino acids. The CDR3 loop reads CASRDNLGPSGNTIYF. CDR3 coding DNA: TGTGCCAGCCGGGACAACCTCGGACCCTCTGGAAACACCATATATTTT.

The chain employs TRBV4-2 and TRBJ1-2; D is uncertain. The CDR3 covers 14 residues. V dropped 0 bases and J dropped 6 bases, with 11 bases sitting between them. Germline CDR1 and CDR2: LGHNA and YNFKEQ. The chain's CDR3 is CASSQDHNSHGYTF. CDR3 coding DNA: TGTGCCAGCAGCCAAGATCATAACAGCCATGGCTACACCTTC.

CDR3 coding DNA: TGCGCCAGCAGCCAGGGGGCAGGGGGCGGCTATGGCTACACCTTC. It yields the protein CASSQGAGGGYGYTF. The chain combines TRBV5-1 with TRBJ1-2; 8 bases are a match to TRBD1. The germline V gene encodes CDR1 SGHRS and CDR2 YFSETQ. CDR3 size: 15 residues. Trimming at V came to 4 bases and at J to 4 bases, leaving 9 bases not matched to a gene. The complete variable domain, with remaining parts taken from reference TRBV5-1 and TRBJ1-2, reads KAGVTQTPRYLIKTRGQQVTLSCSPISGHRSVSWYQQTPGQGLQFLFEYFSETQRNKGNFPGRFSGRQFSNSRSEMNVSTLELGDSALYLCASSQGAGGGYGYTFGSGTRLTVV.

The chain recombines TRBV11-1 with TRBJ2-3; 7 nucleotides align to TRBD2. The trim removed 5 bases at V and 1 base at J, leaving 3 bases unmatched. The CDR3 consists of 14 residues. The germline V gene encodes CDR1 SGHAT and CDR2 FQDESV (reference sequence). CDR3 sequence (DNA): TGTGCCAGCAGCGTGGCGGGGGGCACAGATACGCAGTATTTT. Translated, it gives CASSVAGGTDTQYF.

V usage is TRBV7-9 and J usage is TRBJ2-7; no clear D. Trimming pared 5 bases from V and 0 bases from J, leaving 20 bases between. The CDR3 loop spans 17 amino acids. From germline, CDR1 is SEHNR and CDR2 FQNEAQ (reference sequence). Here the CDR3 reads CASSPTSLDGRSYEQYF. CDR3 bases: TGTGCCAGCAGCCCCACAAGTTTAGACGGTCGCTCCTACGAGCAGTACTTC.

This clone is a singleton in its sample. The chain is built from TRBV23-1 and TRBJ2-1; D might be TRBD1 (5 bases). TRBV23-1 is labeled an ORF, and its function is uncertain. V dropped 8 bases and J dropped 7 bases, with 21 bases sitting between them. The CDR3 has 15 amino acids. The CDR3 protein is CASRLRWTKGNEQFF. The CDR3 nucleotides are TGCGCCAGCCGTCTTCGTTGGACAAAGGGGAATGAGCAGTTCTTC.

V is TRBV6-4 and J is TRBJ2-3, with D possibly being TRBD2 (7 bases). Looked up from germline, CDR1 is MRHNA and CDR2 is SNTAGT. The CDR3 is made up of 14 amino acids. The V gene lost 4 bases and the J gene lost 6 bases, with 14 bases spanning the gap. Here the CDR3 reads CASSVQGGLDTQYF. The CDR3 region has the DNA TGTGCCAGCAGTGTACAGGGAGGGTTGGATACGCAGTATTTT.

The chain couples TRBV2 to TRBJ1-5; D gene ambiguous. This CDR3 spans 11 amino acids. Germline loops: CDR1 SNHLY, CDR2 FYNNEI. V lost 8 bases and J lost 10, with 12 bases in between. CDR3 sequence: CASGVGVPQHF. The CDR3 DNA sequence: TGTGCCAGCGGGGTCGGGGTTCCCCAGCATTTT. Full variable domain (missing parts from reference TRBV2 and TRBJ1-5): EPEVTQTPSHQVTQMGQEVILRCVPISNHLYFYWYRQILGQKVEFLVSFYNNEISEKSEIFDDQFSVERPDGSNFTLKIRSTKLEDSAMYFCASGVGVPQHFGDGTRLSIL.

V and J are TRBV19 and TRBJ1-1; D is possibly TRBD1 (6 bases). The CDR3 is 14 amino acids. Trimming took 5 bases from V and 5 from J, leaving 15 bases between them. Germline loops: CDR1 LNHDA, CDR2 SQIVND (reference sequence). CDR3 in amino acids: CASSGNRDGTEAFF. The CDR3, as DNA: TGTGCCAGTAGTGGGAACAGGGATGGTACTGAAGCTTTCTTT.

The chain's CDR3 is CASSVGNYGYTF. The CDR3 DNA reads as TGTGCCAGCAGCGTTGGGAACTATGGCTACACCTTC. The V and J genes are TRBV7-9 and TRBJ1-2; no definite D call. V was clipped by 5 bases and J by 2 bases, with 6 bases between them. Germline values: CDR1 SEHNR, CDR2 FQNEAQ (reference sequence). This CDR3 is 12 amino acids long.

The rearrangement joins TRBV27 to TRBJ1-2, with D tentatively TRBD1 (6 bases). Trimming removed 8 bases at V and 4 bases at J, with 17 bases between. The CDR3 sequence is 14 residues long. CDR1 is MNHEY, CDR2 SMNVEV, per germline (reference sequence). The CDR3 reads CASRPAQGSYGYTF. CDR3 in DNA: TGTGCCAGCCGGCCCGCCCAGGGGTCCTATGGCTACACCTTC.

The chain carries TRBV12-5 and TRBJ1-3; tentative D call: TRBD1 (6 bases). There are 14 residues in the CDR3. The germline gives CDR1 LGHNT, CDR2 FRNRAP. Between the trimmed V and J ends, which lost 5 bases and 1 base, there was a span of 9 bases. The CDR3 loop is CASGEGGSGNTIYF. The CDR3, as DNA: TGTGCTAGTGGTGAAGGGGGTTCTGGAAACACCATATATTTT.